What follows are 11 T cell receptor beta chains derived from one specimen sequenced in a study of CD8+ T cells in alopecia areata. Treatment denoted: oral pan-JAK inhibitor, 5-10 mg twice daily. Extraction of RNA preceded its reverse transcription into cDNA, which served as the sequencing template. Sequenced by immunoSEQ multiplex PCR; TCRdb stores in-frame clones only, minus some. Of over 200,000 clones listed, over 60% are singletons. The sequenced sample was CD4+ T cells sorted from blood, obtained at week 4, from a patient treated with tofacitinib. The receptors were sampled from a human donor with alopecia areata.

The chain couples TRBV6-1 to TRBJ2-1, with TRBD1 identical over 7 bases. The V segment lost 4 bases and the J segment 1 base; nucleotides outside the gene matches: 10. CDR3 size: 17 residues. Germline V gene sequence: CDR1 MNHNS, CDR2 SASEGT. The CDR3 coding sequence is TGTGCCAGCAGTGGGCCGAGGACAGGCCGATCCTACAATGAGCAGTTCTTC. Amino acids: CASSGPRTGRSYNEQFF.

This CDR3 is CASSKQGLAGRLAKNIQYF. The CDR3 DNA follows: TGTGCCAGCAGCAAACAGGGACTAGCGGGGCGTCTAGCCAAAAACATTCAGTACTTC. The V gene is TRBV21-1, the J gene TRBJ2-4; the D segment call TRBD2 is taken from the table without a DNA check. TRBV21-1 is deemed a pseudogene. There are 19 residues in the CDR3.

The genes are TRBV5-1 and TRBJ2-7; TRBD1 matches 9 bases. Germline CDR1 reads SGHRS; CDR2 reads YFSETQ. This CDR3 contains 14 residues. The trim removed 0 bases at V and 6 bases at J, leaving 4 bases unmatched. The CDR3 DNA sequence: TGCGCCAGCAGCTTGGAAGGACAGGGGTCCGAGCAGTACTTC. It is translated as CASSLEGQGSEQYF.

This clone was seen only a few times. V is TRBV7-9 and J is TRBJ2-1; D call uncertain. CDR1 is SEHNR, CDR2 FQNEAQ, per germline (reference sequence). CDR3 length: 11 residues. Trimming took off 1 base at V and 10 bases at J, with 5 bases between the two ends. Written as DNA, the CDR3 is TGTGCCAGCAGCTTAGGCCGGGAGCAGTTCTTC. Its protein product is CASSLGREQFF.

V gene TRBV15 combines with J gene TRBJ2-3; TRBD1 might be the D (6 bases). The CDR3 extends over 15 amino acids. V shed 3 bases and J shed 0 bases, with 10 bases lying between them. Germline assignment: CDR1 LNHNV and CDR2 YYDKDF (reference sequence). The CDR3 sequence is CATSSNRASTDTQYF. The CDR3 DNA is TGTGCCACCAGCAGTAACAGGGCGAGCACAGATACGCAGTATTTT.

The chain recombines TRBV5-1 with TRBJ2-3; D might be TRBD1 or TRBD2, each matching 5 bases. Germline V CDR1 and CDR2: SGHRS, YFSETQ. The CDR3 is 14 amino acids. Trimming removed 7 bases from V and 0 bases from J, with 12 bases in between. The CDR3 region is CASGPGTSTDTQYF. The CDR3 DNA is TGCGCCAGCGGGCCGGGGACGAGCACAGATACGCAGTATTTT.

The table lists this clone with a count of one. The chain uses TRBV2 and TRBJ1-1; D is unclear. Germline CDR1 and CDR2: SNHLY and FYNNEI. V was clipped by 4 bases and J by 4 bases, with 19 bases between them. The CDR3 extends over 16 amino acids. CDR3 bases: TGTGCCAGCAGTGTAGAACGGTCCGCTGTGGGCACTGAAGCTTTCTTT. Its translation is CASSVERSAVGTEAFF.

The V and J genes are TRBV30 and TRBJ2-1; tentative D call: TRBD2 (5 bases). CDR3 length equals 11 residues. Germline loops: CDR1 GTSNPN, CDR2 SVGIG (reference sequence). V lost 2 bases to trimming and J lost 7 bases, with 6 bases between them. CDR3 sequence reads: CAWSWENEQFF. CDR3 sequence (DNA): TGTGCCTGGAGTTGGGAGAATGAGCAGTTCTTC.

The V gene is TRBV4-3, the J gene TRBJ2-1, with 11 bases matching TRBD2. Germline-derived CDR1 and CDR2 are LGHNA and YSLEER. With V trimmed by 4 bases and J by 7 bases, 15 bases remained unmatched. CDR3 length equals 18 residues. The CDR3, as DNA: TGCGCCAGCAGCCCAAAGAGTAGCGGGGGGGCCAGTTCGAATGAGCAGTTCTTC. This gives the protein CASSPKSSGGASSNEQFF.

The chain couples TRBV5-1 to TRBJ2-1; D possibly uses TRBD1 or TRBD2 (6 bases each). V was pared by 5 bases and J by 5 bases, with 17 bases between. Per germline, CDR1 SGHRS and CDR2 YFSETQ. This CDR3 comprises 15 residues. The CDR3 nucleotides are TGCGCCAGCAGTCTGGACGGGGGCTCACACAATGAGCAGTTCTTC. The encoded protein is CASSLDGGSHNEQFF.

In its sample, this clone was seen a few times. Different DNA sequences within this sample yield the same CDR3. This chain connects TRBV6-5 to TRBJ1-1; D is uncertain. Per germline, CDR1 MNHEY and CDR2 SVGAGI. Deletions cut 2 bases from V and 1 base from J, with 5 bases between. The CDR3 sequence is 13 residues long. CDR3 sequence reads: CASSYDGNTEAFF. CDR3 nucleotide sequence: TGTGCCAGCAGTTACGACGGGAACACTGAAGCTTTCTTT.